This record concerns one T cell receptor (beta chain) sequence. This CDR3 region has 15 residues. The germline V gene encodes CDR1 SGHRS and CDR2 YFSETQ. The data derive from a study of monozygotic twins with inflammatory bowel disease. Researchers collected around 2.5 ml of blood per donor. TCRdb reprocessed the 5' RACE reads; each CDR3 protein has one entry and no DNA is given. The sample's table shows approximately 400,000 distinct CDR3 sequences. Input material: blood. The clonotype originates from a human donor with ulcerative colitis or Crohn's disease, or a healthy co-twin of an affected twin (not recorded which). The chain links TRBV5-1 to TRBJ2-7. The CDR3 is CASSSDRRKPYEQYF.